What follows describes a single T cell receptor (beta chain). This specimen comes from a study of blood T cell repertoires in COVID-19. Study-level information: Donors in the United States, Italy and Spain gave samples during acute or convalescent COVID-19. T cells, B-cell-depleted T cells, or PBMCs supplied cDNA or gDNA.

Per the original methods: Quantification of nucleated cells was approximated via reference gene primer amplification. TCRdb keeps only in-frame clones here, not all; method: immunoSEQ multiplex PCR. D and trimming come from the DNA, and the V and J calls and clone size come from that table. The table has 60,000 to 70,000 clones, about 88% seen once. Seattle patients were enrolled during active infection and followed longitudinally. V dropped 2 bases and J dropped 1 base, with 6 bases sitting between them. The CDR3 is made up of 13 amino acids. Germline V CDR1 and CDR2: MNHEY, SVGEGT. This TCR derives from a woman in her sixties with COVID-19, enrolled during active disease. The sequenced sample was peripheral blood. The gene calls are TRBV6-2 or TRBV6-3 and TRBJ2-7; a weak D match, TRBD2 (5 bases). The CDR3: CASSYRGSYEQYF. The DNA of the CDR3 is TGTGCCAGCAGTTACCGGGGTTCCTACGAGCAGTACTTC.